This T cell receptor (beta chain) was recovered during a study of PD-L1 blockade in urothelial cancer. The study's findings and limits: More expansion of tumor-associated blood clones, seen at 3 weeks, marked durable-benefit patients. Better survival was forecast by a pretreatment blood TCR clonality below the median.

Germline V gives CDR1 ENHRY, CDR2 SYGVKD. The CDR3 loop spans 14 amino acids. With V trimmed by 10 bases and J by 3 bases, 7 bases remained unmatched. Indicated time point: peripheral blood 6 weeks after treatment start. Metastatic or locally advanced urothelial carcinoma was present in the patients. As concerns this clone: Its antigen is undetermined.

The protocol was immunoSEQ multiplex PCR, while the TCRdb copy is restricted to in-frame clones and leaves out a portion. The table records about 48,000 clones, around 88% of them present only once. The sequence was collected from a man aged 60-69 years with urothelial cancer. The rearrangement uses TRBV10-3 and TRBJ2-3; 10 bases match TRBD2. The specimen was PBMCs, collected around atezolizumab (anti-PD-L1) treatment. For the CDR3, the DNA is TGTGCCACCAGACTAGCGGGCGAGACAGATACGCAGTATTTT. It encodes CATRLAGETDTQYF.